This is a list of T cell receptor beta chains from one sample in a study of blood T cell repertoires in COVID-19. This table comes from immunoSEQ multiplex PCR, and its TCRdb copy is limited to in-frame clones, with some not included. Here the sample spans 180,000 or so clones, around 86% being singletons. Sequencing was performed on peripheral blood. These receptors were taken from a man aged 18 to 35 with acute or convalescent COVID-19. CDR3s leave out the opening cysteine and the closing phenylalanine or tryptophan. Each record gives: D gene, J gene, V gene, CDR3 length, CDR3 protein. A D gene is named only where the DNA matches it firmly.

D gene: .
J gene: TRBJ1-2
V gene: TRBV7-3
CDR3 length: 11
CDR3 protein: ASSPTGTYGYT

D gene: .
J gene: TRBJ1-2
V gene: TRBV2
CDR3 length: 13
CDR3 protein: ASSERDTANYGYT

D gene: .
J gene: TRBJ2-7
V gene: TRBV4-1
CDR3 length: 12
CDR3 protein: ASSQGAGSYEQY

D gene: .
J gene: TRBJ1-2
V gene: TRBV12-3/TRBV12-4
CDR3 length: 11
CDR3 protein: ASSAGSAPGYT

D gene: TRBD1
J gene: TRBJ1-4
V gene: TRBV18
CDR3 length: 12
CDR3 protein: ASSRGTGGEKLF

D gene: TRBD1
J gene: TRBJ2-5
V gene: TRBV7-7
CDR3 length: 14
CDR3 protein: ASSLNPGQAKETQY

D gene: TRBD1
J gene: TRBJ1-1
V gene: TRBV6-1
CDR3 length: 14
CDR3 protein: ASSDVAGTGNTEAF

D gene: .
J gene: TRBJ2-7
V gene: TRBV25-1
CDR3 length: 11
CDR3 protein: ASSEFGGYEQY

D gene: .
J gene: TRBJ1-2
V gene: TRBV2
CDR3 length: 12
CDR3 protein: ASSSGGSRYGYT

D gene: .
J gene: TRBJ1-2
V gene: TRBV20-1
CDR3 length: 11
CDR3 protein: SASPGAKYGYT